This TCR beta chain was profiled in a study of T cells in Graves' hyperthyroidism and ophthalmopathy. Regions amplified from RNA transcripts were the TCR beta CDR3 regions. RT-PCR in the first round (using the HTBI primer set) targeted the TCR CDR3. Each CDR3 protein gets one entry after TCRdb re-called the multiplex PCR reads with MiXCR. This table has over 200,000 distinct CDR3 sequences, roughly a sixth appearing once. The CDR3 contains 13 residues. V was cut by 3 bases and J by 4 bases, with 7 bases left in between. Germline-derived CDR1 and CDR2 are SGHTA and FQGTGA. General observations from the study: Researchers found most expanded thyroid clonotypes above 0.001 in blood as well.

This clonotype was picked up many times. No antigen is known for it. Sequencing used blood. The V gene is TRBV7-3, the J gene TRBJ1-5; D call uncertain. The sequence was obtained from a man aged 50 to 59 with Graves' hyperthyroidism. CDR3 amino acids: CASSLSANQPQHF. CDR3 bases: TGTGCCAGCAGCTTGTCCGCTAATCAGCCCCAGCATTTT.